This TCR beta chain emerged from a study of CD8 T cells in Susac syndrome. RNA in amounts of roughly 0.45 to 1 ug was reverse transcribed with random hexamers. Each CDR3 protein gets one entry after TCRdb re-called the immunoSEQ multiplex PCR reads with MiXCR. Seen here are tens of thousands of distinct CDR3 sequences, 85% to 95% observed once, and the top ten hold about 0.29%. V was shortened by 6 bases and J by 3 bases, with 26 bases between the two germline ends. The germline CDR1 and CDR2 sequences are MNHEY and SMNVEV (reference sequence). This CDR3 is built from 18 residues. The V call is TRBV27, the J call TRBJ1-2; no reliable D call. The sample comprised CD8+ T cells from PBMCs. This sequence originates from a human donor in good health. The CDR3 DNA sequence: TGTGCCAGCAGGGATCAAGGCGGGGATTCACAGTCGCACTATGGCTACACCTTC. Its protein is CASRDQGGDSQSHYGYTF.